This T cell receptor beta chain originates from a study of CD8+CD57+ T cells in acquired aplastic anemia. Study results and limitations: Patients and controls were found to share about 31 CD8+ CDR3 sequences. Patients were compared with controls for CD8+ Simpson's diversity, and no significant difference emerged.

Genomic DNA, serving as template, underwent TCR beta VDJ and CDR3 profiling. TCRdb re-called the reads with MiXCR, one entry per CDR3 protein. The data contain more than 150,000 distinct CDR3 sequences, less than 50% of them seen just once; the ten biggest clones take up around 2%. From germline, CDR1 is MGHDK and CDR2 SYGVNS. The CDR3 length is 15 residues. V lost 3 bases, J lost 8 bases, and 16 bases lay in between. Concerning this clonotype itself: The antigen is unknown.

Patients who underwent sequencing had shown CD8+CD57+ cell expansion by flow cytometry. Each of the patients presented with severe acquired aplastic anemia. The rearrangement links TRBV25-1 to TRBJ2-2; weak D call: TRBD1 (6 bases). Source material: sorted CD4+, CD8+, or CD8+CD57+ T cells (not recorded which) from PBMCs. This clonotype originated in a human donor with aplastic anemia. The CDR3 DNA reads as TGTGCCAGCAGTGACCTACGGGACATCGGTGGGGAGCTGTTTTTT. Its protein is CASSDLRDIGGELFF.